This T cell receptor (beta chain) derives from a study of blood T cell repertoires in COVID-19. Participants spanned ages about 18 to 100 years and resided in roughly 22 US areas. Method: immunoSEQ multiplex PCR; TCRdb's copy keeps in-frame clones and lacks some. The top ten clones hold 0.7% of a sample with 450,000 to 500,000 clones, roughly 87% of them seen once. V shed 11 bases and J shed 0 bases, with 17 bases lying between them. Germline CDR1 MDHEN, CDR2 SYDVKM. This CDR3 spans 15 amino acids. Sequenced: PBMCs or T cells enriched from blood (not recorded which). The TCR originated in a woman between 18 and 29 years old who had recovered from COVID-19. The rearrangement joins TRBV28 to TRBJ1-3; D is unresolved. This chain's CDR3 is CAVIRGIGSGNTIYF. CDR3 bases: TGTGCCGTAATTCGGGGAATCGGCTCTGGAAACACCATATATTTT.